Below are 21 T cell receptor beta chains sequenced from a single sample in a study of blood T cell repertoires in COVID-19 (dated by TCRdb to 2020 to 2022). Libraries were made using the immunoSEQ multiplex PCR assay. This is the immuneACCESS table as TCRdb keeps it, with only in-frame sequences that have V and J called. A part of the clones is gone; compared with another copy, unresolved V genes explain less than half, and the rest is unexplained. The sample data list some 190,000 clones, and approximately 81% of these were observed just once. Approximately 19% of the sample comes from the top ten. The sample comprised peripheral blood. The source of these receptors is a human donor in a cohort sampled during active COVID-19.

This chain links TRBV7-3 with TRBJ2-1; weak D call: TRBD1 (6 bases). This CDR3 has 15 residues. CDR1 is SGHTA and CDR2 is FQGTGA in the germline V gene. V lost 4 bases and J lost 9, with 19 bases in between. CDR3 DNA: TGTGCCAGCAGCTCCCGACAGGCCGGACGTGTTGAGCAGTTCTTC. Its translation: CASSSRQAGRVEQFF.

The chain recombines TRBV6-5 with TRBJ2-5; the match to TRBD2 covers 8 bases. Unmatched junction bases numbered 7, after V lost 5 bases and J lost 5 bases. Germline assignment: CDR1 MNHEY and CDR2 SVGAGI. This CDR3 contains 14 residues. The chain's CDR3 is CASSRRGGRETQYF. Written as DNA, the CDR3 is TGTGCCAGCAGTCGCCGGGGGGGGCGGGAGACCCAGTACTTC.

The V gene is TRBV18, the J gene TRBJ2-2, with TRBD2 identical over 12 bases. The germline V gene encodes CDR1 KGHSH and CDR2 LQKENI. CDR3 length: 18 residues. Germline trimming cut 3 bases from V and 6 bases from J; bases unmatched to any gene: 11. The CDR3 here is CASSPDRTSGKRAGELFF. The CDR3 nucleotides are TGTGCCAGCTCACCTGACCGGACTAGCGGGAAAAGGGCCGGGGAGCTGTTTTTT.

This clone has just a few counts. The J gene is TRBJ1-1, the V gene TRBV4-1, with 9 bases matching TRBD1. CDR1 MGHRA and CDR2 YSYEKL come from the germline V gene. The trim removed 1 base at V and 8 bases at J, leaving 11 bases unmatched. The CDR3 covers 16 residues. The CDR3 nucleotides read TGCGCCAGCAGCCAAGTTCCCTACAGGGGGCCCAAGGAAGCTTTCTTT. It yields the protein CASSQVPYRGPKEAFF.

The V call is TRBV5-1, the J call TRBJ1-1; D is perhaps TRBD1 (5 bases). Deletions cut 4 bases from V and 1 base from J, with 11 bases between. The CDR3 totals 14 residues. Germline loops: CDR1 SGHRS, CDR2 YFSETQ. CDR3 nucleotide sequence: TGCGCCAGCAGCATAGGGGAAAGGAACACTGAAGCTTTCTTT. It yields the protein CASSIGERNTEAFF. The full variable domain, rest sourced from reference TRBV5-1 and TRBJ1-1, is KAGVTQTPRYLIKTRGQQVTLSCSPISGHRSVSWYQQTPGQGLQFLFEYFSETQRNKGNFPGRFSGRQFSNSRSEMNVSTLELGDSALYLCASSIGERNTEAFFGQGTRLTVV.

The J gene is TRBJ1-4, the V gene TRBV6-1, with a possible D match to TRBD1 (6 bases). The CDR3 loop spans 21 amino acids. Deletions cut 2 bases from V and 11 bases from J, with 36 bases between. The germline V gene has CDR1 MNHNS and CDR2 SASEGT. The CDR3 bases are TGTGCCAGCAGTGAAATTTTTGGCTTCGGTGGCAGGGGAGGGTGGGCGAGGAAACTGTTTTTT. It translates to CASSEIFGFGGRGGWARKLFF.

In its sample, this clone was seen once. The gene calls are TRBV10-3 and TRBJ2-1; D might be TRBD1 (5 bases). V was pared by 6 bases and J by 8 bases, with 11 bases between. The CDR3 loop spans 12 amino acids. Germline V lookup: CDR1 ENHRY, CDR2 SYGVKD. CDR3 nucleotides: TGTGCCATCAGGAACGTAGGGGATGAGCAGTTCTTC. This translates into CAIRNVGDEQFF.

The J gene is TRBJ1-4, the V gene TRBV5-1; D is perhaps TRBD1 (5 bases). Germline V lookup: CDR1 SGHRS, CDR2 YFSETQ. The V end was cut by 0 bases, the J end by 8 bases, with 14 bases between. The CDR3 runs 15 residues. The CDR3 region is CASSLVGGKGEKLFF. The CDR3 DNA follows: TGCGCCAGCAGCTTGGTCGGGGGTAAGGGAGAAAAACTGTTTTTT. The whole variable domain, remainder taken from reference TRBV5-1 and TRBJ1-4, is KAGVTQTPRYLIKTRGQQVTLSCSPISGHRSVSWYQQTPGQGLQFLFEYFSETQRNKGNFPGRFSGRQFSNSRSEMNVSTLELGDSALYLCASSLVGGKGEKLFFGSGTQLSVL.

This chain uses TRBV25-1 with TRBJ2-1; 12 bases line up with TRBD2. With V trimmed by 3 bases and J by 4 bases, 4 bases remained unmatched. CDR1 is MGHDK, CDR2 SYGVNS, per germline. The CDR3 runs to 16 residues. This CDR3 reads CASSEASGRDYNEQFF. The CDR3 DNA reads TGTGCCAGCAGTGAGGCTAGCGGGAGGGATTACAATGAGCAGTTCTTC.

The DNA for the CDR3 is TGTGCCAGCCGCGCCTTCGGTATTGGCTACACCTTC. Translation gives CASRAFGIGYTF. V is TRBV7-9 and J is TRBJ1-2; D unresolved. The ends were cut back, 8 bases at V and 7 bases at J, with 14 bases in the middle. Germline lookup yields CDR1 SEHNR and CDR2 FQNEAQ (reference sequence). The CDR3 has 12 amino acids. Looking up the rest from reference TRBV7-9 and TRBJ1-2 gives the full variable domain: DTGVSQNPRHKITKRGQNVTFRCDPISEHNRLYWYRQTLGQGPEFLTYFQNEAQLEKSRLLSDRFSAERPKGSFSTLEIQRTEQGDSAMYLCASRAFGIGYTFGSGTRLTVV.

This chain uses TRBV6-5 with TRBJ1-2; D perhaps matches TRBD1 (5 bases). CDR1 is MNHEY, CDR2 SVGAGI, per germline. The CDR3 is made up of 15 amino acids. The V end was cut by 7 bases, the J end by 2 bases, with 17 bases between. The CDR3 sequence is CASIPSGGLNYGYTF. The CDR3 DNA is TGTGCCAGCATCCCCTCCGGGGGTCTGAACTATGGCTACACCTTC.

V and J are TRBV5-1 and TRBJ1-4, with no clear D. The CDR3 is made up of 15 amino acids. The germline V gene encodes CDR1 SGHRS and CDR2 YFSETQ. The V end lost 4 bases, the J end lost 6 bases, and 16 bases lay between the germline ends. CDR3 bases: TGCGCCAGCAGCCCCCAGTCGACTTCTTATGAAAAACTGTTTTTT. Protein product: CASSPQSTSYEKLFF.

This chain connects TRBV2 to TRBJ1-1; a possible D gene is TRBD1 (5 bases). Deletions cut 7 bases from V and 1 base from J, with 22 bases between. Germline V lookup: CDR1 SNHLY, CDR2 FYNNEI. This CDR3 region has 17 residues. The CDR3, as DNA: TGTGCCAGCATTCCCGCTGGCGGGAGGGGACCGAACACTGAAGCTTTCTTT. Amino acid sequence: CASIPAGGRGPNTEAFF.

J is TRBJ2-7 and V is TRBV21-1; the table gives TRBD2 as D, unverified against the DNA. TRBV21-1 is a pseudogene. CDR3 size: 13 residues. The CDR3 DNA reads as TGTGCCAGCAGCAAAGCGCCCTATTACGAGCAGTACGTC. Protein sequence: CASSKAPYYEQYV.

In its sample, this clone was seen once. This chain uses TRBV6-5 with TRBJ2-1; TRBD1 agrees at 9 bases. This CDR3 contains 13 residues. The junction had 9 bases not matched to a gene; V was cut back by 10 bases and J by 8 bases. CDR1 is MNHEY, CDR2 SVGAGI, per germline. Here the CDR3 reads CATRDRVVHEQFF. The CDR3, as DNA: TGTGCCACCCGGGACAGGGTGGTACATGAGCAGTTCTTC.

This chain joins TRBV11-3 and TRBJ2-1, with 9 positions matching TRBD2. Looked up from germline, CDR1 is SGHNT and CDR2 is YENEEA. Unmatched junction bases numbered 13, after V lost 0 bases and J lost 4 bases. This CDR3 comprises 19 residues. CDR3 DNA sequence: TGTGCCAGCAGCTTAGAGGTCCCTCCACTAGCGGGTGCTTACAATGAGCAGTTCTTC. As protein: CASSLEVPPLAGAYNEQFF.

The sample holds one count of this clone. V is TRBV24-1 and J is TRBJ1-2; the D gene is possibly TRBD1 (5 bases). The germline V gene encodes CDR1 KGHDR and CDR2 SFDVKD. The CDR3 is 13 residues long. V was trimmed by 9 bases and J by 4 bases, leaving 14 bases between them. CDR3 residues: CATQDKLFYGYTF. The CDR3 bases are TGTGCCACCCAGGACAAATTGTTCTATGGCTACACCTTC.

CDR3 region: CAISDAKDYGYTF. For the CDR3, the DNA is TGTGCCATCAGTGACGCGAAAGACTATGGCTACACCTTC. V is TRBV10-3 and J is TRBJ1-2; D uncertain. The CDR3 has 13 residues. The germline V gene has CDR1 ENHRY and CDR2 SYGVKD. Trimming cost V 3 bases and J 3 bases, with 8 bases left between them.

This clone appeared a few times. The gene calls are TRBV4-1 and TRBJ2-7; no clear D gene. The CDR3 sequence is 14 residues long. Germline-derived CDR1 and CDR2 are MGHRA and YSYEKL. Between the trimmed V and J ends, which lost 1 base and 1 base, there was a span of 8 bases. The CDR3 bases are TGCGCCAGCAGCCAAGCGGAGCGATCCTACGAGCAGTACTTC. Its translation: CASSQAERSYEQYF.

The chain combines TRBV7-9 with TRBJ2-2, with a possible D match to TRBD1 (5 bases). Trimming shortened V by 2 bases and J by 1 base, and 14 bases separated the two germline ends. There are 17 residues in the CDR3. Per germline, CDR1 SEHNR and CDR2 FQNEAQ (reference sequence). The CDR3 reads CASSLFLRTRNTGELFF. The CDR3 coding sequence is TGTGCCAGCAGCTTATTTCTAAGGACAAGGAACACCGGGGAGCTGTTTTTT.

V is TRBV2 and J is TRBJ2-1; a possible D gene is TRBD2 (6 bases). CDR1 is SNHLY, CDR2 FYNNEI, per germline. V was shortened by 7 bases and J by 1 base, with 17 bases between the two germline ends. This CDR3 region has 16 residues. The CDR3 protein is CASKVGSGASYNEQFF. In DNA form, the CDR3 reads TGTGCCAGCAAAGTCGGATCGGGAGCGTCCTACAATGAGCAGTTCTTC.